The next 2 T cell receptor beta chains were all read from a single sample in a study of T cell responses to AZD1222 COVID-19 vaccine. Method: immunoSEQ multiplex PCR; TCRdb's copy keeps in-frame clones and lacks some. The sample lists approximately 130,000 clones, about 94% occurring once. The source material was peripheral blood, sampled on day 0 of AZD1222 vaccination. The receptors shown here come from an adult in good health.

The chain employs TRBV5-6 and TRBJ2-1; 7 nucleotides match TRBD2. Germline V gene sequence: CDR1 SGHDT, CDR2 YYEEEE. The CDR3 consists of 15 residues. Trimming removed 3 bases from V and 4 bases from J; junction bases left unmatched: 7. CDR3 loop: CASSYGGTIYNEQFF. The DNA for the CDR3 is TGTGCCAGCAGCTACGGTGGGACTATTTACAATGAGCAGTTCTTC.

This chain joins TRBV5-6 and TRBJ2-7, with D tentatively TRBD1 or TRBD2 (5 bases each). This CDR3 is built from 15 residues. Trimming stripped 2 bases from V and 2 bases from J, with 14 bases between. Germline V gene lookup returns CDR1 SGHDT and CDR2 YYEEEE. The CDR3 loop reads CASSFGGRAAYEQYF. DNA of the CDR3: TGTGCCAGCAGCTTTGGAGGCAGGGCGGCCTACGAGCAGTACTTC.